This T cell receptor (beta chain) came from a study of T cells in Graves' hyperthyroidism and ophthalmopathy. Germline-derived CDR1 and CDR2 are LNHDA and SQIVND (reference sequence). V trimming: 4 bases; J trimming: 7 bases; junction bases outside the gene matches: 11. CDR3 length: 15 amino acids. Each patient was aged 18 to 65 and had newly diagnosed hyperthyroidism of under 2 months' duration. Any patient presenting with uncontrolled infection, other autoimmune disease, pregnancy or lactation was left out. Source material for PBMCs was about 10 ml fresh peripheral blood. RNA transcripts were the template for amplifying TCR beta CDR3 regions. First-round RT-PCR targeting the TCR CDR3 was performed with the HTBI primer set. TCRdb called the multiplex PCR reads again in MiXCR, with one record for every CDR3 protein. The profile shows a few hundred thousand distinct CDR3 sequences, approximately 15% of them singletons.

Findings and caveats of the study: The model forecast ophthalmopathy, anticipating it by a median about six months before onset.

This clonotype was counted at least ten times. Its antigen is not known. This chain connects TRBV19 to TRBJ1-1; TRBD1 aligns across 8 bases. Sequenced sample: blood. The receptor's source is a woman in her 30s with Graves' hyperthyroidism that later progressed to Graves' ophthalmopathy. The CDR3 nucleotides are TGTGCCAGTAGTAGACAGGGGCCTAATTTTCATGAAGCTTTCTTT. Amino acid sequence: CASSRQGPNFHEAFF.